The 19 T cell receptor beta chains reported below all come from one sample, sequenced in a study of T cell responses to AZD1222 COVID-19 vaccine (dated by TCRdb to about 2021). Libraries came from the immunoSEQ multiplex PCR assay. The clones in this table, taken by TCRdb from immuneACCESS, are in-frame only. Not every clone is retained; where verified, under half of the shortfall comes from an unresolved V gene, and the cause of the rest is unknown. Recorded for this sample are 120,000 or so clones; 92% of them occurred a single time. The biggest ten clones account for about 2.5% of the sample. The time point tag for this specimen amounts to: about 28 days (+/-7) after the second vaccine dose. The starting material was peripheral blood, obtained 28 days after the second AZD1222 dose. These receptors were obtained from an adult who received the AZD1222 COVID-19 vaccine.

The CDR3 DNA follows: TGTGCCAGCTCACCATCTCATCTCGTGTCTGGCGGCTACACCTTC. Protein sequence: CASSPSHLVSGGYTF. The V gene is TRBV18, the J gene TRBJ1-2, with no clear D. Trimming left V 2 bases short and J 8 bases short, with 18 bases between. The CDR3 is made up of 15 amino acids. Germline values: CDR1 KGHSH, CDR2 LQKENI.

The V call is TRBV10-1, the J call TRBJ2-1, with D tentatively TRBD1 (6 bases). Germline CDR1 is WNHNN and CDR2 is SYGVQD (reference sequence). V was trimmed by 0 bases and J by 0 bases, leaving 9 bases between them. There are 16 residues in the CDR3. The CDR3 bases are TGCGCCAGCAGTGAGTCTACAGGGCGCTCCTACAATGAGCAGTTCTTC. It is translated as CASSESTGRSYNEQFF.

This chain connects TRBV9 to TRBJ1-6; D unresolved. CDR3 length: 16 amino acids. Trimming took off 0 bases at V and 7 bases at J, with 14 bases between the two ends. Germline CDR1 is SGDLS and CDR2 is YYNGEE. The CDR3 sequence: CASSVGVGRINSPLHF. Here the CDR3 DNA reads TGTGCCAGCAGCGTAGGGGTAGGGCGGATAAATTCACCCCTCCACTTT.

The rearrangement uses TRBV2 and TRBJ2-2; D may be TRBD1 (5 bases). V gave up 8 bases and J gave up 2 bases, with 15 bases separating them. Germline V lookup: CDR1 SNHLY, CDR2 FYNNEI. The CDR3 is 15 amino acids. The CDR3 DNA follows: TGTGCCAGCTCGTTGGCCAGGGTAAACACCGGGGAGCTGTTTTTT. Amino acid sequence: CASSLARVNTGELFF.

V gene TRBV11-3 combines with J gene TRBJ2-7, with 10 bases identical to TRBD1. The V gene's germline CDR1 is SGHNT and CDR2 YENEEA. J gave up 5 bases and V 5 bases, and 9 bases lay outside the gene matches. There are 15 residues in the CDR3. DNA for the CDR3: TGTGCCAGCAGCCTCCGGGGGACAGGGGTACACGAGCAGTACTTC. Translated, it gives CASSLRGTGVHEQYF. The full variable domain, its missing parts supplied by reference TRBV11-3 and TRBJ2-7, is EAGVVQSPRYKIIEKKQPVAFWCNPISGHNTLYWYLQNLGQGPELLIRYENEEAVDDSQLPKDRFSAERLKGVDSTLKIQPAELGDSAVYLCASSLRGTGVHEQYFGPGTRLTVT.

The gene calls are TRBV4-3 and TRBJ1-6; the match to TRBD1 covers 7 bases. J was trimmed by 8 bases and V by 2 bases; bases with no gene match: 6. The germline V gene encodes CDR1 LGHNA and CDR2 YSLEER. CDR3 length equals 15 residues. The chain's CDR3 is CASSQTGTVDSPLHF. CDR3 bases: TGCGCCAGCAGCCAAACCGGGACAGTCGATTCACCCCTCCACTTT.

On this clone: The same CDR3 also results from other DNA sequences found in this sample. V usage is TRBV7-2 and J usage is TRBJ2-7; 9 bases match TRBD1. J gave up 3 bases and V 1 base, and 1 base lay outside the gene matches. Germline V CDR1 and CDR2: SGHTA, FQGNSA. The CDR3 covers 14 residues. The CDR3 sequence is CASSLGTGVYEQYF. The CDR3, as DNA: TGTGCCAGCAGCTTAGGGACAGGGGTCTACGAGCAGTACTTC. The full variable domain, with the rest looked up from reference TRBV7-2 and TRBJ2-7, is GAGVSQSPSNKVTEKGKDVELRCDPISGHTALYWYRQSLGQGLEFLIYFQGNSAPDKSGLPSDRFSAERTGGSVSTLTIQRTQQEDSAVYLCASSLGTGVYEQYFGPGTRLTVT.

This clone was counted a few times. This chain uses TRBV9 with TRBJ1-2, with D perhaps TRBD1 (5 bases). Germline CDR1 reads SGDLS; CDR2 reads YYNGEE. This CDR3 contains 12 residues. Trimming took off 4 bases at V and 4 bases at J, with 8 bases between the two ends. The CDR3 bases are TGTGCCAGCAGCAGGGGTGGCTATGGCTACACCTTC. It codes for CASSRGGYGYTF.

The CDR3 protein is CASTPDNNEKLFF. CDR3 bases: TGTGCCAGTACGCCCGATAATAATGAAAAACTGTTTTTT. The V and J genes are TRBV19 and TRBJ1-4; D unclear. Germline values: CDR1 LNHDA, CDR2 SQIVND (reference sequence). This CDR3 spans 13 amino acids. Trimming removed 7 bases from V and 4 bases from J, with 10 bases in between.

The rearrangement joins TRBV4-1 to TRBJ2-1; 9 bases agree with TRBD2. The V gene end was trimmed by 4 bases and the J gene end by 4 bases; junction bases not matched to a gene: 11. Germline V lookup: CDR1 MGHRA, CDR2 YSYEKL. This CDR3 is 17 amino acids long. CDR3 nucleotide sequence: TGCGCCAGCAGCCCTCTGTTCGGCGGGGGGGCATACAATGAGCAGTTCTTC. Protein product: CASSPLFGGGAYNEQFF.

This clone appeared a few times. The V and J genes are TRBV9 and TRBJ2-5, with TRBD2 identical over 8 bases. The ends lost 4 bases at V and 4 bases at J; junction bases unmatched: 9. The CDR3 length is 15 residues. CDR1 and CDR2 (germline): SGDLS, YYNGEE. The CDR3 loop is CASSTPGGGIETQYF. The DNA for the CDR3 is TGTGCCAGCAGCACCCCTGGCGGGGGGATAGAGACCCAGTACTTC.

The genes are TRBV30 and TRBJ2-3, with 8 positions matching TRBD2. CDR1 and CDR2 (germline): GTSNPN, SVGIG (reference sequence). The CDR3 runs to 15 residues. Trimming took 3 bases from V and 6 from J; bases not matched to a gene: 11. The CDR3 is CAWSLTGGALDTQYF. In DNA form, the CDR3 reads TGTGCCTGGAGCCTTACGGGGGGGGCCCTGGATACGCAGTATTTT.

This chain connects TRBV9 to TRBJ1-2; maybe TRBD1 (5 bases). Looked up from germline, CDR1 is SGDLS and CDR2 is YYNGEE. The CDR3 is made up of 17 amino acids. The V end was cut by 0 bases, the J end by 4 bases, with 19 bases between. The CDR3 DNA reads TGTGCCAGCAGCGTAGCTACGGGGGGGAATAGGATCTATGGCTACACCTTC. Protein product: CASSVATGGNRIYGYTF.

CDR3 nucleotide sequence: TGTGCCAGCAGTTACTCGACTAGCGGGGGGTTAGGCACAGATACGCAGTATTTT. Translation: CASSYSTSGGLGTDTQYF. The chain recombines TRBV6-2 or TRBV6-3 with TRBJ2-3; 13 bases line up with TRBD2. Germline trimming cut 0 bases from V and 1 base from J; bases unmatched to any gene: 4. Germline assignment: CDR1 MNHEY and CDR2 SVGEGT. This CDR3 region has 18 residues.

The chain has TRBV23-1 and TRBJ1-2; 8 bases align to TRBD1. TRBV23-1 is placed among ORFs of uncertain function. After removal of 3 bases from V and 8 bases from J, the junction contained 20 bases not matched to a gene. This CDR3 comprises 18 residues. Here the CDR3 reads CASSQGGIDRGIPGGYTF. Written as DNA, the CDR3 is TGCGCCAGCAGTCAGGGAGGGATCGACAGGGGCATACCGGGGGGCTACACCTTC.

The chain links TRBV24-1 to TRBJ1-2, with D possibly TRBD1 on 5 matching bases. There are 14 residues in the CDR3. CDR1 and CDR2 from the germline V gene are KGHDR and SFDVKD. The ends were cut back, 2 bases at V and 0 bases at J, with 6 bases in the middle. The CDR3 DNA reads as TGTGCCACCAGTGATTGGGGCTCTAACTATGGCTACACCTTC. As protein: CATSDWGSNYGYTF.

The CDR3 protein is CASSVATRGFHDYGYTF. The CDR3 DNA sequence: TGTGCCAGCAGCGTAGCTACGAGGGGGTTCCATGACTATGGCTACACCTTC. The chain has TRBV9 and TRBJ1-2, with D possibly TRBD1 on 6 matching bases. Trimming stripped 0 bases from V and 3 bases from J, with 18 bases between. In germline, CDR1 is SGDLS, CDR2 YYNGEE. CDR3 size: 17 residues.

The chain recombines TRBV13 with TRBJ1-6; tentative D call: TRBD1 (5 bases). The V end was cut by 1 base, the J end by 9 bases, with 10 bases between. CDR3 length equals 14 residues. Germline V gene sequence: CDR1 PRHDT, CDR2 FYEKMQ (reference sequence). CDR3 bases: TGTGCCAGCAGCTTAGTGCAGGGAAGTTCACCCCTCCACTTT. Protein product: CASSLVQGSSPLHF.

The rearrangement links TRBV12-3 or TRBV12-4 to TRBJ2-7; tentative D call: TRBD2 (5 bases). The V end was cut by 6 bases, the J end by 2 bases, with 8 bases between. The CDR3 consists of 12 residues. The CDR3 DNA follows: TGTGCCAGCAGGGAGGCGACCTACGAGCAGTACTTC. Protein: CASREATYEQYF.